Here is one TCR beta chain with its context. These data are taken from a study of blood T cell repertoires in COVID-19. The wider study: Acute and convalescent COVID-19 samples came from the United States, Italy and Spain. The analysed material was cDNA or gDNA that came from T cells, B-cell-depleted T cells, or PBMCs.

The ends were cut back, 8 bases at V and 7 bases at J, with 8 bases in the middle. Looked up from germline, CDR1 is SNHLY and CDR2 is FYNNEI. This CDR3 contains 10 residues. In the original processing: Reference gene primers were amplified, and this amplification served to estimate nucleated cell counts. Clones were read by immunoSEQ multiplex PCR, and TCRdb kept only the in-frame ones, dropping some. V, J and clone size derive from that table, while D and trimming were established from the DNA sequence. The sample includes about 98,000 clones, approximately 86% of them seen just once. Specimen: peripheral blood. The rearrangement joins TRBV2 to TRBJ1-2, with TRBD1 as a possible D gene (5 bases). The sequence came from a man between 65 and 80 years old with active or convalescent COVID-19. The DNA for the CDR3 is TGTGCCAGCGGCCAGGGTGGCTACACCTTC. This gives the protein CASGQGGYTF.